This T cell receptor beta chain comes out of a study of fetal regulatory T cell absence and autoimmunity. Overall study: IPEX patients had exocrine pancreas autoimmunity without clinical diabetes. The study, taken as a whole, reports: Oligoclonal TCR enrichment in pancreas over cord blood reached over 90-fold for some clones.

About this clone itself: Antigen: not known.

The CDR3 extends over 18 amino acids. Germline CDR1 is ENHRY and CDR2 is SYGVKD. Trimming removed 0 bases from V and 1 base from J; junction bases left unmatched: 8. This was a survey-level run. Clones were sequenced by immunoSEQ multiplex PCR, and TCRdb holds only the in-frame ones, with some missing. Here the sample spans around 45,000 clones, approximately 83% being singletons. The TCR originated in a newborn boy with IPEX syndrome. V gene TRBV10-3 combines with J gene TRBJ2-2; 7 bases match TRBD2. The sample consisted of cord blood. CDR3 region: CAISESSLAVKNTGELFF. As DNA, the CDR3 is TGTGCCATCAGTGAGTCGTCCCTAGCGGTAAAGAACACCGGGGAGCTGTTTTTT.